Sequencing of this TCR beta chain was carried out in a study of control samples from healthy donors and cancer patients (dated by TCRdb to between 2020 and 2021). V is cut back by 5 bases and J by 6 bases, with 11 bases in the junction unmatched. From its cysteine to its phenylalanine, the CDR3 spans 15 amino acids. Just the 45-base CDR3 DNA is kept, in frame starting at base 1. Taken from the germline V gene, the CDR1 and CDR2 loops are MGHRA and YSYEKL. Library preparation used the immunoSEQ multiplex PCR assay. TCRdb mirrors the immuneACCESS table, restricted to in-frame sequences. Some clones are absent from its copies; in checked studies, under half trace to an unresolved V gene, and the reason for the others is unknown. The sample data list tens of thousands of clones, and roughly 87% of these were observed just once. Together, the top ten hold 4% of the sample. Points on this clone: No antigen is known for it. Base quality data are lacking; no much larger clone is found one base away.

The origin of this receptor is a woman in her fifties or sixties in good health. Sequenced: blood. The chain employs TRBV4-1 and TRBJ2-7; TRBD1 lines up with 9 middle nucleotides. The CDR3 loop reads CASSSPGQGFVEQYF. The DNA reads as follows: TGCGCCAGCAGCTCTCCGGGACAGGGTTTTGTCGAGCAGTACTTC.